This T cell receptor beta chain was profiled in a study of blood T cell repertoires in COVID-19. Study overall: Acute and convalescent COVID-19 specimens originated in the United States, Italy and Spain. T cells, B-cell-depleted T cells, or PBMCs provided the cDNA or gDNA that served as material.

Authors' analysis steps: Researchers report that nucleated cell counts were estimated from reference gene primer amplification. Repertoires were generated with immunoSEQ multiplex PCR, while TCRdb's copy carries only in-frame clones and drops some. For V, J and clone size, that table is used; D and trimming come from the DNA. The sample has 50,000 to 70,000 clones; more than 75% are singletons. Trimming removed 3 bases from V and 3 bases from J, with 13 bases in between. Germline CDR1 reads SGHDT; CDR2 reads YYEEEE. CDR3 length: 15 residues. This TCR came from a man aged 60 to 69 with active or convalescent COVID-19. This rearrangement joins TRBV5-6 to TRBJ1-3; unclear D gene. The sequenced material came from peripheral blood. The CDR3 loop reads CASSYGSAGGNTIYF. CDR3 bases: TGTGCCAGCAGCTATGGGTCAGCGGGTGGAAACACCATATATTTT.